These T cell receptor beta chains were read from a single sample in a study of T cells in Graves' hyperthyroidism and ophthalmopathy. TCRdb passed the multiplex PCR reads through MiXCR, listing each CDR3 protein once. The sample yields over 700,000 distinct CDR3 sequences, around 39% seen once. Sequenced material: blood. Source of these receptors: a man in his late teens or twenties with Graves' hyperthyroidism. CDR3s include the opening cysteine and the closing phenylalanine or tryptophan. Fields, in order: clone size, D gene, V gene, J gene, CDR3 protein, CDR3 DNA. A D gene is named only where the DNA matches it firmly. Clone size is stated in some rows and not others, as once, few, many or a class when expanded.

>few|-|TRBV19|TRBJ2-2
CASKWTETGELFF
TGTGCCAGTAAATGGACGGAAACCGGGGAGCTGTTTTTT
>many|-|TRBV7-9|TRBJ2-7
CASSSSPTVISEQYF
TGTGCCAGCAGCTCCTCACCGACAGTGATAAGCGAGCAGTACTTC
>-|-|TRBV7-8|TRBJ2-7
CAGSGHAYEQYF
TGTGCCGGCAGCGGACACGCTTACGAGCAGTACTTC
>-|TRBD2|TRBV19|TRBJ2-7
CASSLVAGDHEQYF
TGTGCCAGTAGTTTGGTAGCGGGAGACCACGAGCAGTACTTC
>-|-|TRBV29-1|TRBJ2-3
CSVDRTASTDTQYF
TGCAGCGTTGATAGGACAGCTAGCACAGATACGCAGTATTTT
>many|TRBD1|TRBV2|TRBJ2-5
CASSEMGQAVRYF
TGTGCCAGCAGTGAGATGGGACAGGCGGTAAGGTACTTC
>once|-|TRBV25-1|TRBJ1-5
CASSFTQGRVRAGNQPQHF
TGTGCCAGCAGTTTCACTCAGGGCAGGGTGAGAGCAGGCAATCAGCCCCAGCATTTT
>-|-|TRBV7-9|TRBJ1-3
CASLGTEGNTIYF
TGTGCCTCCTTGGGTACCGAAGGAAACACCATATATTTT
>-|TRBD1|TRBV2|TRBJ2-7
CASSTDRGRESYEQYF
TGTGCCAGCAGTACCGACAGGGGGCGAGAGTCCTACGAGCAGTACTTC
>few|-|TRBV6-1|TRBJ1-4
CASSGRLNEKLFF
TGTGCCAGCAGTGGCAGACTTAATGAAAAACTGTTTTTT
>-|TRBD1|TRBV9|TRBJ2-2
CASSVGDRGPTGELFF
TGTGCCAGCAGCGTCGGGGACAGGGGGCCCACCGGGGAGCTGTTTTTT
>few|TRBD2|TRBV20-1|TRBJ2-7
CSARTSGGPLGSYEQYF
TGCAGTGCTAGGACTAGCGGGGGACCCCTGGGGTCCTACGAGCAGTACTTC
>many|-|TRBV20-1|TRBJ1-2
CSAMDSAF
TGCAGTGCGATGGACAGCGCCTTC
>few|TRBD1|TRBV5-4|TRBJ2-7
CASSLTGDPHEQYF
TGTGCCAGCAGCTTGACAGGGGATCCCCACGAGCAGTACTTC
>-|-|TRBV7-4|TRBJ2-2
CASRSHPGELFF
TGTGCCAGCAGGTCCCACCCCGGGGAGCTGTTTTTT
>few|-|TRBV12-3/TRBV12-4|TRBJ1-1
CASSLKRTEAFF
TGTGCCAGCAGTCTTAAACGCACTGAAGCTTTCTTT
>-|-|TRBV10-3|TRBJ1-5
CAINLQGNQPQHF
TGTGCCATCAACTTACAGGGCAATCAGCCCCAGCATTTT
>-|-|TRBV9|TRBJ2-5
CASSVEERVQETQYF
TGTGCCAGCAGCGTAGAGGAACGGGTTCAAGAGACCCAGTACTTC
>-|-|TRBV20-1|TRBJ2-7
CSASRTDSSYEQYF
TGCAGTGCTAGCCGGACAGACTCCTCCTACGAGCAGTACTTC
>many|-|TRBV20-1|TRBJ1-6
CSARGAHNSPLHF
TGCAGTGCTAGAGGGGCCCATAATTCACCCCTCCACTTT
>many|-|TRBV2|TRBJ2-2
CASSEQNTGELFF
TGTGCCAGCAGTGAACAGAACACCGGGGAGCTGTTTTTT
>few|-|TRBV5-4|TRBJ1-2
CASSGADGYGYTF
TGTGCCAGCAGCGGGGCGGACGGCTATGGCTACACCTTC
>-|TRBD1|TRBV4-3|TRBJ2-7
CASSHSGQGDYEQYF
TGCGCCAGCAGCCACTCGGGACAGGGGGATTACGAGCAGTACTTC
>many|TRBD1|TRBV7-9|TRBJ1-2
CASSLGQNNYGYTF
TGTGCCAGCAGCTTGGGACAGAATAACTATGGCTACACCTTC
>-|-|TRBV7-9|TRBJ2-2
CTSSLTENTGELFF
TGTACCAGCAGCTTGACGGAGAACACCGGGGAGCTGTTTTTT
>many|-|TRBV10-3|TRBJ1-5
CAITAGINQPQHF
TGTGCCATCACGGCAGGGATCAATCAGCCCCAGCATTTT
>-|-|TRBV10-3|TRBJ2-5
CAISYAQYQETQYF
TGTGCCATCAGTTATGCCCAGTACCAAGAGACCCAGTACTTC
>many|-|TRBV7-6|TRBJ2-5
CASSLSAGETQYF
TGTGCCAGCAGCTTATCGGCGGGGGAGACCCAGTACTTC
>-|-|TRBV29-1|TRBJ1-1
CSVRPGAMNTEAFF
TGCAGCGTTCGACCGGGAGCCATGAACACTGAAGCTTTCTTT
>-|-|TRBV7-2|TRBJ2-5
CASSKGGRVEGETQYF
TGTGCCAGCAGCAAGGGAGGCCGGGTAGAGGGGGAGACCCAGTACTTC
>-|TRBD1|TRBV15|TRBJ2-6
CATHRTGANGANVLTF
TGTGCCACCCACCGTACAGGGGCGAACGGGGCCAACGTCCTGACTTTC
>many|-|TRBV6-4|TRBJ2-7
CASTTQGYEQYF
TGTGCCAGCACCACACAGGGCTACGAGCAGTACTTC
>many|-|TRBV5-1|TRBJ1-2
CASSLGTEYGYTF
TGCGCCAGCAGCTTGGGAACTGAGTATGGCTACACCTTC
>-|-|TRBV7-3|TRBJ2-5
CASSLTPNGETQYF
TGTGCCAGCAGCTTAACCCCAAACGGGGAGACCCAGTACTTC
>-|TRBD1|TRBV6-5|TRBJ2-2
CASSGQGAMLGELFF
TGTGCCAGCAGTGGACAGGGGGCCATGCTCGGGGAGCTGTTTTTT
>-|-|TRBV7-2|TRBJ1-1
CASSRLGGTMNTEAFF
TGTGCCAGCAGCCGCCTGGGGGGGACCATGAACACTGAAGCTTTCTTT
>many|-|TRBV10-3|TRBJ2-7
CAISTDRAYEQYF
TGTGCCATCAGTACGGACAGAGCCTACGAGCAGTACTTC
>few|TRBD1|TRBV6-5|TRBJ1-2
CASSYSDRNYGYTF
TGTGCCAGCAGTTATTCGGACAGGAACTATGGCTACACCTTC
>few|-|TRBV19|TRBJ2-2
CASSIKGVNTGELFF
TGTGCCAGTAGTATTAAGGGCGTGAACACCGGGGAGCTGTTTTTT
>many|TRBD1|TRBV20-1|TRBJ1-2
CSASPDRDYGYTF
TGCAGTGCTTCCCCGGACAGGGACTATGGCTACACCTTC
>few|-|TRBV7-9|TRBJ1-5
CASSEQGEPQHF
TGTGCCAGCAGCGAACAGGGTGAGCCCCAGCATTTT
>-|-|TRBV20-1|TRBJ2-7
CSARLGRVYEQYF
TGCAGTGCTAGGTTGGGCCGGGTCTACGAGCAGTACTTC
>-|-|TRBV7-9|TRBJ1-1
CASSPSAGGGTEAFF
TGTGCCAGCAGCCCTAGTGCTGGGGGTGGCACTGAAGCTTTCTTT
>few|-|TRBV19|TRBJ1-2
CASSMDSRNGYTF
TGTGCCAGTAGTATGGACTCTCGGAATGGCTACACCTTC
>many|-|TRBV19|TRBJ1-5
CASSILSFNQPQHF
TGTGCCAGTAGTATTCTTAGCTTCAATCAGCCCCAGCATTTT
>few|-|TRBV7-2|TRBJ2-2
CASSLRDGSYTGELFF
TGTGCCAGCAGCCTGAGGGACGGGTCATACACCGGGGAGCTGTTTTTT
>many|-|TRBV10-3|TRBJ1-1
CAISEPGASTEAFF
TGTGCCATCAGTGAACCGGGGGCGTCCACTGAAGCTTTCTTT
>-|TRBD1|TRBV12-3/TRBV12-4|TRBJ1-6
CASSAGTGAHNSPLHF
TGTGCCAGCAGCGCCGGGACAGGGGCACATAATTCACCCCTCCACTTT
>-|-|TRBV2|TRBJ2-5
CASSKREAPQETQCF
TGTGCCAGCAGTAAAAGGGAGGCTCCCCAAGAGACCCAGTGCTTC
>few|TRBD1|TRBV19|TRBJ1-1
CASKLHRGPTEAFF
TGTGCCAGTAAGCTCCACAGGGGACCCACTGAAGCTTTCTTT
>few|-|TRBV29-1|TRBJ1-5
CSVKMQGPKQPQHF
TGCAGCGTTAAAATGCAGGGGCCCAAGCAGCCCCAGCATTTT
>few|TRBD1|TRBV29-1|TRBJ2-2
CSVAGTGGPHTGELFF
TGCAGCGTTGCCGGGACAGGGGGGCCCCACACCGGGGAGCTGTTTTTT
>few|TRBD2|TRBV29-1|TRBJ2-2
CSIRTSGTNTGELFF
TGCAGCATCCGGACTAGCGGGACAAACACCGGGGAGCTGTTTTTT
>-|-|TRBV25-1|TRBJ1-1
CASSLVWEMNTEAFF
TGTGCCAGCAGCTTGGTTTGGGAGATGAACACTGAAGCTTTCTTT
>few|-|TRBV20-1|TRBJ2-2
CSARGVRGTGELFF
TGCAGTGCTCGCGGGGTCAGAGGGACCGGGGAGCTGTTTTTT
>-|-|TRBV2|TRBJ2-7
CASSGPGSSHEQYF
TGTGCCAGCAGTGGTCCGGGGTCAAGCCACGAGCAGTACTTC
>many|-|TRBV12-3/TRBV12-4|TRBJ1-1
CASRQGRMNTEAFF
TGTGCCAGCAGGCAGGGACGGATGAACACTGAAGCTTTCTTT